These 21 T cell receptor beta chains originate from one sample sequenced in a study of OX40 agonist ivuxolimab in advanced cancers. Data came from immunoSEQ multiplex PCR; TCRdb stores just in-frame clones and leaves some out. The sample lists roughly 51,000 clones, roughly 86% seen once, with roughly 10% in the top ten. The specimen comprised CD4+ or CD8+ T cells sorted from blood, sampled in a trial of the OX40 agonist ivuxolimab. The receptors originated from an adult with an advanced solid tumor such as melanoma, head and neck, liver or kidney cancer.

The V and J genes are TRBV7-9 and TRBJ2-5; D call uncertain. The ends were cut back, 5 bases at V and 1 base at J, with 11 bases in the middle. Looked up from germline, CDR1 is SEHNR and CDR2 is FQNEAQ (reference sequence). This CDR3 has 14 amino acids. The CDR3 DNA is TGTGCCAGCAGCCCCGGACCCCGCCAAGAGACCCAGTACTTC. It codes for CASSPGPRQETQYF.

The rearrangement joins TRBV2 to TRBJ1-2; D call uncertain. Germline V lookup: CDR1 SNHLY, CDR2 FYNNEI. Trimming left V 3 bases short and J 4 bases short, with 6 bases between. The CDR3 is 12 amino acids. The CDR3 DNA follows: TGTGCCAGCAGTGAGGGCTTCTATGGCTACACCTTC. It is translated as CASSEGFYGYTF.

This rearrangement joins TRBV6-5 to TRBJ1-1; D is possibly TRBD1 (5 bases). V lost 4 bases, J lost 3 bases, and 6 bases lay in between. The CDR3 contains 12 residues. Per the germline V gene, CDR1 is MNHEY and CDR2 is SVGAGI. DNA of the CDR3: TGTGCCAGCAGTTGGGGGGACACTGAAGCTTTCTTT. Amino acid sequence: CASSWGDTEAFF.

The chain employs TRBV11-2 and TRBJ2-5; D is undetermined. The CDR3 loop spans 14 amino acids. V dropped 3 bases and J dropped 5 bases, with 13 bases sitting between them. CDR1 and CDR2 from the germline V gene are SGHAT and FQNNGV. The CDR3 DNA is TGTGCCAGCAGCTTCACCCCCGATGGGGAGACCCAGTACTTC. Translating gives CASSFTPDGETQYF.

The rearrangement links TRBV4-2 to TRBJ1-5; D is unclear. Germline CDR1 and CDR2: LGHNA and YNFKEQ. This CDR3 comprises 15 residues. V gave up 0 bases and J gave up 0 bases, with 6 bases separating them. The CDR3 DNA is TGTGCCAGCAGCCAAGAGAAGTTTAGCAATCAGCCCCAGCATTTT. Its protein is CASSQEKFSNQPQHF.

The chain carries TRBV6-5 and TRBJ1-5; D is uncertain. Germline CDR1 reads MNHEY; CDR2 reads SVGAGI. The V gene lost 10 bases and the J gene lost 0 bases, with 13 bases spanning the gap. The length of the CDR3 is 14 residues. CDR3 amino acids: CATGPGFSNQPQHF. CDR3 DNA: TGTGCCACTGGGCCGGGGTTTAGCAATCAGCCCCAGCATTTT.

The rearrangement links TRBV10-1 to TRBJ2-1, with TRBD1 matching over 7 bases. Germline V gene sequence: CDR1 WNHNN, CDR2 SYGVQD (reference sequence). The CDR3 covers 14 residues. J was trimmed by 5 bases and V by 5 bases; bases with no gene match: 6. Here the CDR3 reads CASSTWTGHNEQFF. Here the CDR3 DNA reads TGCGCCAGCAGTACCTGGACAGGACACAATGAGCAGTTCTTC.

V gene TRBV14 combines with J gene TRBJ2-5; D gene ambiguous. This CDR3 region has 12 residues. CDR1 is SGHDN, CDR2 FVKESK, per germline. V lost 5 bases and J lost 5, with 9 bases in between. The CDR3 DNA sequence: TGTGCCAGCAGCTCAAGAGTGGAGACCCAGTACTTC. Translation gives CASSSRVETQYF.

The J gene is TRBJ1-1, the V gene TRBV4-2, with 9 nucleotides matching TRBD1. This CDR3 has 18 amino acids. J was trimmed by 7 bases and V by 5 bases; bases with no gene match: 20. Germline CDR1 reads LGHNA; CDR2 reads YNFKEQ. DNA of the CDR3: TGTGCCAGCAGCGACCCGGGACAGGGACTTTTAGCAGAGTTTGAAGCTTTCTTT. Its protein product is CASSDPGQGLLAEFEAFF.

The rearrangement uses TRBV12-2 and TRBJ2-1; TRBD1 is the table's D call, not checked against the DNA. TRBV12-2 is a pseudogene. This CDR3 contains 15 residues. The CDR3: CASRLEGQGAGEQFF. The CDR3 DNA reads TGTGCAAGTCGCTTAGAGGGACAGGGGGCGGGTGAGCAGTTCTTC.

This chain joins TRBV4-1 and TRBJ2-1; D is unresolved. This CDR3 is built from 16 residues. V dropped 3 bases and J dropped 4 bases, with 16 bases sitting between them. CDR1 and CDR2 from the germline V gene are MGHRA and YSYEKL. CDR3: CASSQQSKPRYNEQFF. DNA for the CDR3: TGCGCCAGCAGCCAGCAGTCAAAGCCCCGGTACAATGAGCAGTTCTTC.

The chain carries TRBV6-1 and TRBJ2-7; a possible D gene is TRBD2 (5 bases). The V gene lost 3 bases and the J gene lost 5 bases, with 8 bases spanning the gap. This CDR3 is 12 amino acids long. In germline, CDR1 is MNHNS, CDR2 SASEGT. The CDR3, as DNA: TGTGCCAGCAGTGACGGACTCAACGAGCAGTACGTC. Residues: CASSDGLNEQYV.

This rearrangement joins TRBV7-9 to TRBJ2-5; tentatively, D is TRBD2 (5 bases). The CDR3 totals 15 residues. Between the trimmed V and J ends, which lost 6 bases and 2 bases, there was a span of 16 bases. Per germline, CDR1 SEHNR and CDR2 FQNEAQ (reference sequence). The CDR3 protein is CASSPDSTGQETQYF. The CDR3 bases are TGTGCCAGCAGTCCCGACTCAACGGGGCAAGAGACCCAGTACTTC. Based on the CDR3 plus reference TRBV7-9 and TRBJ2-5, the full variable domain is DTGVSQNPRHKITKRGQNVTFRCDPISEHNRLYWYRQTLGQGPEFLTYFQNEAQLEKSRLLSDRFSAERPKGSFSTLEIQRTEQGDSAMYLCASSPDSTGQETQYFGPGTRLLVL.

This rearrangement joins TRBV30 to TRBJ2-3; D is undetermined. Trimming took 0 bases from V and 2 from J, leaving 9 bases between them. Per the germline V gene, CDR1 is GTSNPN and CDR2 is SVGIG (reference sequence). CDR3 length: 14 residues. The CDR3 coding sequence is TGTGCCTGGAGTGTCACAGCGCTCACAGATACGCAGTATTTT. Translating it yields CAWSVTALTDTQYF. Full variable domain (rest looked up from reference TRBV30 and TRBJ2-3): SQTIHQWPATLVQPVGSPLSLECTVEGTSNPNLYWYRQAAGRGLQLLFYSVGIGQISSEVPQNLSASRPQDRQFILSSKKLLLSDSGFYLCAWSVTALTDTQYFGPGTRLTVL.

This clone was recorded once. CDR3 DNA: TGTGCCAGCTACCAATACCCGGTCGAGCAGTACTTC. This gives the protein CASYQYPVEQYF. V is TRBV5-5 and J is TRBJ2-7; D is unresolved. With 7 bases removed from V and 6 bases from J, the gap between germline ends came to 14 bases. The CDR3 length is 12 residues. Per germline, CDR1 SGHKS and CDR2 YYEKEE (reference sequence).

V is TRBV9 and J is TRBJ1-4; 10 positions agree with TRBD1. The germline V gene encodes CDR1 SGDLS and CDR2 YYNGEE. This CDR3 contains 17 residues. The junction had 5 bases not matched to a gene; V was cut back by 3 bases and J by 0 bases. In DNA form, the CDR3 reads TGTGCCAGCAGCGGGGGACAGGGGACTGCAACTAATGAAAAACTGTTTTTT. This encodes CASSGGQGTATNEKLFF.

In this sample, this clone turned up once. The V and J genes are TRBV11-3 and TRBJ2-3, with D possibly being TRBD2 (5 bases). CDR3 size: 15 residues. Trimming cost V 5 bases and J 1 base, with 13 bases left between them. In germline, CDR1 is SGHNT, CDR2 YENEEA. The CDR3 reads CASSRDYPGTDTQYF. CDR3 bases: TGTGCCAGCAGCCGAGACTACCCCGGCACAGATACGCAGTATTTT.

This chain connects TRBV7-6 to TRBJ2-7; D may match TRBD1 or TRBD2 (5 bases each). Germline loops: CDR1 SGHVS, CDR2 FNYEAQ. The V gene lost 4 bases and the J gene lost 6 bases, with 16 bases spanning the gap. There are 14 residues in the CDR3. This CDR3 reads CASSSRVSGAEQYF. The CDR3 DNA follows: TGTGCCAGCAGCTCACGAGTTTCCGGGGCCGAGCAGTACTTC.

This clone was seen once. This chain links TRBV4-3 with TRBJ2-5; D possibly corresponds to TRBD1 (6 bases). The V gene's germline CDR1 is LGHNA and CDR2 YSLEER. The V gene lost 0 bases and the J gene lost 9 bases, with 17 bases spanning the gap. The CDR3 covers 15 residues. CDR3 coding DNA: TGCGCCAGCAGCCAAGATCTGACAGGATTGACGTCCCAGTACTTC. Its translation: CASSQDLTGLTSQYF.

The rearrangement links TRBV27 to TRBJ1-2; a weak D match, TRBD1 (6 bases). Germline V lookup: CDR1 MNHEY, CDR2 SMNVEV (reference sequence). Between the trimmed V and J ends, which lost 6 bases and 4 bases, there was a span of 18 bases. The CDR3 has 15 residues. The CDR3 nucleotides read TGTGCCAGCAGCCCAGGGGAGTCTGTTATCTATGGCTACACCTTC. Protein: CASSPGESVIYGYTF.

The chain uses TRBV6-5 and TRBJ2-7, with unresolved D. This CDR3 has 14 residues. Germline V gives CDR1 MNHEY, CDR2 SVGAGI. V lost 2 bases, J lost 0 bases, and 8 bases lay in between. DNA of the CDR3: TGTGCCAGCAGTTACGGGGTCGGCTCCTACGAGCAGTACTTC. Protein product: CASSYGVGSYEQYF.